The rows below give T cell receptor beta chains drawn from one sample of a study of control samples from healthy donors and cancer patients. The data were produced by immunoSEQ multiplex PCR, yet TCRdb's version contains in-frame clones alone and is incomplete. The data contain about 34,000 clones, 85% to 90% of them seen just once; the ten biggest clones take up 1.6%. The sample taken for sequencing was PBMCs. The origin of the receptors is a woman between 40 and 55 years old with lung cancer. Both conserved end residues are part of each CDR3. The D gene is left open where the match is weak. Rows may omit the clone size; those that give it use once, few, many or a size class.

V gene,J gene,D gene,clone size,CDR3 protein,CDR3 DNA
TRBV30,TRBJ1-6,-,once,CACTASPSSPLHF,TGTGCCTGCACAGCGTCCCCAAGTTCACCCCTCCACTTT
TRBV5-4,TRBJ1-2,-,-,CASSPGFNYGYTF,TGTGCCAGCAGCCCCGGGTTCAACTATGGCTACACCTTC
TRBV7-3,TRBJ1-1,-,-,CASSLGGQNTEAFF,TGTGCCAGCAGCTTGGGAGGGCAGAACACTGAAGCTTTCTTT
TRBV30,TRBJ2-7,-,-,CAWATGPYEQYF,TGTGCCTGGGCGACAGGCCCCTACGAGCAGTACTTC
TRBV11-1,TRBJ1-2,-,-,CASSQGTLGDHGYTF,TGTGCCAGCAGCCAAGGTACCCTAGGGGACCATGGCTACACCTTC
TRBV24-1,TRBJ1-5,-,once,CATQSYPNQPQHF,TGTGCCACACAGTCCTACCCCAATCAGCCCCAGCATTTT
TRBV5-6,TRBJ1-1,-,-,CASSSNTEAFF,TGTGCCAGCAGCTCGAACACTGAAGCTTTCTTT
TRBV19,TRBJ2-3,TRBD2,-,CASSPRLAGGLGTDTQYF,TGTGCCAGTAGTCCCCGGCTAGCGGGGGGGCTGGGTACAGATACGCAGTATTTT
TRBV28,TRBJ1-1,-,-,CATAAGEGMNTEAFF,TGTGCCACCGCGGCAGGGGAGGGCATGAACACTGAAGCTTTCTTT
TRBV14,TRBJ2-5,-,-,CASSQGGRGVETQYF,TGTGCCAGCAGCCAAGGGGGTAGGGGCGTTGAGACCCAGTACTTC
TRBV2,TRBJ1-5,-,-,CASSEIRTVSRNQPQHF,TGTGCCAGCAGTGAAATTCGGACAGTAAGTAGGAATCAGCCCCAGCATTTT
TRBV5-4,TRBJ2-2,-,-,CASSLYTNTGELFF,TGTGCCAGCAGCTTATACACAAACACCGGGGAGCTGTTTTTT
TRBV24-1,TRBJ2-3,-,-,CATRPRGARGTDTQYF,TGTGCCACCAGGCCACGGGGGGCTCGGGGCACAGATACGCAGTATTTT
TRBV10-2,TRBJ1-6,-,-,CASSMGSNSPLHF,TGCGCCTCTTCCATGGGATCTAATTCACCCCTCCACTTT
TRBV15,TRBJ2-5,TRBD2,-,CATRDGLAGQETQYF,TGTGCCACCAGGGACGGACTAGCGGGCCAAGAGACCCAGTACTTC
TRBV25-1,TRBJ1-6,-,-,CASSELGGQYNSPLHF,TGTGCCAGCAGTGAATTAGGAGGGCAATATAATTCACCCCTCCACTTT
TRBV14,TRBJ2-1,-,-,CASSQPRGTFDSYNEQFF,TGTGCCAGCAGCCAACCAAGGGGGACCTTCGACTCCTACAATGAGCAGTTCTTC
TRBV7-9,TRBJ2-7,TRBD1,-,CASSFGQDYEQYF,TGTGCCAGCAGCTTTGGACAGGACTACGAGCAGTACTTC
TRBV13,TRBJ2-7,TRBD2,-,CASSSRGVAGPYEQYF,TGTGCCAGCAGCTCCCGAGGGGTAGCGGGGCCCTACGAGCAGTACTTC
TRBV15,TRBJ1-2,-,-,CATSRDSGRNYGYTF,TGTGCCACCAGCAGAGATAGCGGCAGAAACTATGGCTACACCTTC
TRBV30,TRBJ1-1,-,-,CAWIYPTDRGAFF,TGTGCCTGGATCTACCCCACAGACCGAGGAGCTTTCTTT
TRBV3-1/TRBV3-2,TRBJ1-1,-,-,CASSPMGGPLNTEAFF,TGTGCCAGCAGCCCGATGGGGGGGCCTCTGAACACTGAAGCTTTCTTT
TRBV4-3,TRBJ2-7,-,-,CASSQDRGGIYEQYF,TGCGCCAGCAGCCAAGATAGGGGGGGAATCTACGAGCAGTACTTC
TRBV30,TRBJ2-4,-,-,CAWSVGGTGGNIQYF,TGTGCCTGGAGTGTTGGGGGAACCGGGGGAAACATTCAGTACTTC
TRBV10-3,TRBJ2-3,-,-,CAISEGDTQYF,TGTGCCATCAGTGAAGGAGATACGCAGTATTTT
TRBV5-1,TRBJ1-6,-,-,CASSLSRGKNSPLHF,TGCGCCAGCAGCTTGTCCCGGGGAAAAAATTCACCCCTCCACTTT
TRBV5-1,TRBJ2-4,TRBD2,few,CASSPNPGLAGGSKNIQYF,TGCGCCAGCAGCCCTAACCCGGGACTAGCGGGGGGATCCAAAAACATTCAGTACTTC
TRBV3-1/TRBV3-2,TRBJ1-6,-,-,CASSQDPQTVYNSPLHF,TGTGCCAGCAGCCAAGATCCCCAGACAGTCTATAATTCACCCCTCCACTTT
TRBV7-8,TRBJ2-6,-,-,CASSLWGSGANVLTF,TGTGCCAGCAGCTTATGGGGCTCTGGGGCCAACGTCCTGACTTTC
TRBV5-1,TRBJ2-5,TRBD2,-,CASSWTSGGVQETQYF,TGCGCCAGCAGTTGGACTAGCGGGGGGGTTCAGGAGACCCAGTACTTC
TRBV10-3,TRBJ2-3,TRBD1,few,CAISERTGGNTDTQYF,TGTGCCATCAGTGAGCGGACAGGGGGAAACACAGATACGCAGTATTTT
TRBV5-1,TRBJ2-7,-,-,CASSFEGPEGHEQYF,TGCGCCAGCAGCTTTGAAGGGCCGGAGGGCCACGAGCAGTACTTC
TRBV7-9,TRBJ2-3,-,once,CASSLGDTTDTQYF,TGTGCCAGCAGCTTAGGGGACACCACAGATACGCAGTATTTT
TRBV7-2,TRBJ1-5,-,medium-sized,CASSFWATSNQPQHF,TGTGCCAGCAGCTTTTGGGCGACTAGCAATCAGCCCCAGCATTTT
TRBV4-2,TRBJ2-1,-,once,CASSQDWGRDYNEQFF,TGTGCCAGCAGCCAAGATTGGGGACGCGACTACAATGAGCAGTTCTTC
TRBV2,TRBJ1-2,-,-,CASSLTGYYGYTF,TGTGCCAGCAGCTTGACAGGCTACTATGGCTACACCTTC
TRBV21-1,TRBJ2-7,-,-,CASSRASYEQYF,TGTGCCAGCAGCAGGGCTTCCTACGAGCAGTACTTC
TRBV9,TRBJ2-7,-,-,CASSVDGDASYEQYF,TGTGCCAGCAGCGTAGATGGGGATGCCTCCTACGAGCAGTACTTC
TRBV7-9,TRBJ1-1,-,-,CASSLDSPEAFF,TGTGCCAGCAGCTTAGACTCGCCTGAAGCTTTCTTT
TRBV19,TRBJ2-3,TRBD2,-,CASSIDRLGRGSTDTQYF,TGTGCCAGTAGTATAGATCGACTGGGGCGGGGGAGCACAGATACGCAGTATTTT
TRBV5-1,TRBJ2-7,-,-,CASSLAGGESEQYF,TGCGCCAGCAGCTTGGCAGGAGGGGAGAGCGAGCAGTACTTC
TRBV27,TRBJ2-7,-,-,CASSTISSSYEQYF,TGTGCCAGCAGTACGATTTCGAGCAGTTACGAGCAGTACTTC
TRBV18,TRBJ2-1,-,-,CASSPGQGPGNEQFF,TGTGCCAGCTCACCAGGGCAGGGTCCGGGGAATGAGCAATTCTTC
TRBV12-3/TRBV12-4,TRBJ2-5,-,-,CASRTTGSETQYF,TGTGCCAGCAGAACCACGGGTTCCGAGACCCAGTACTTC
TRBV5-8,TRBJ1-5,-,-,CASSLFIRDSNQPQHF,TGTGCCAGCAGCTTGTTTATCCGGGATAGCAATCAGCCCCAGCATTTT
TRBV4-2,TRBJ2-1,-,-,CASSQENRANHEQFF,TGTGCCAGCAGCCAAGAGAACAGGGCGAATCATGAGCAGTTCTTC
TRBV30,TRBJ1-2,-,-,CAWSAGRLDGYTF,TGTGCCTGGAGTGCGGGGCGGCTTGATGGCTACACCTTC
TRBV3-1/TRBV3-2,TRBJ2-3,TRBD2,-,CASSQRTSGTTDTQYF,TGTGCCAGCAGCCAGAGGACTAGCGGGACGACGGATACGCAGTATTTT
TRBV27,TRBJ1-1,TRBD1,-,CASSSGQGYTEAFF,TGTGCCAGCAGTTCGGGACAGGGCTACACTGAAGCTTTCTTT
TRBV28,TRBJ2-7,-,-,CASSSDSYEQYF,TGTGCCAGCAGCTCAGACAGTTACGAGCAGTACTTC
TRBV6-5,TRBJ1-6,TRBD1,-,CASSSDRDGAPLHF,TGTGCCAGCAGTTCGGACAGGGATGGGGCACCCCTCCACTTT
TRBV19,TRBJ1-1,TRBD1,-,CASSMYGRGMNTEAFF,TGTGCCAGTAGTATGTATGGCAGGGGGATGAACACTGAAGCTTTCTTT
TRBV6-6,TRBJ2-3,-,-,CASSYGADPTQYF,TGTGCCAGCAGTTACGGAGCGGATCCGACGCAGTATTTT
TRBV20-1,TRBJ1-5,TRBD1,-,CSASRGTGEVLFNQPQHF,TGCAGTGCTAGTCGTGGGACAGGGGAGGTTCTGTTTAACCAGCCCCAGCATTTT
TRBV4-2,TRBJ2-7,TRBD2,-,CASSQGKGGDEQYF,TGTGCCAGCAGCCAAGGGAAGGGAGGGGACGAGCAGTACTTC